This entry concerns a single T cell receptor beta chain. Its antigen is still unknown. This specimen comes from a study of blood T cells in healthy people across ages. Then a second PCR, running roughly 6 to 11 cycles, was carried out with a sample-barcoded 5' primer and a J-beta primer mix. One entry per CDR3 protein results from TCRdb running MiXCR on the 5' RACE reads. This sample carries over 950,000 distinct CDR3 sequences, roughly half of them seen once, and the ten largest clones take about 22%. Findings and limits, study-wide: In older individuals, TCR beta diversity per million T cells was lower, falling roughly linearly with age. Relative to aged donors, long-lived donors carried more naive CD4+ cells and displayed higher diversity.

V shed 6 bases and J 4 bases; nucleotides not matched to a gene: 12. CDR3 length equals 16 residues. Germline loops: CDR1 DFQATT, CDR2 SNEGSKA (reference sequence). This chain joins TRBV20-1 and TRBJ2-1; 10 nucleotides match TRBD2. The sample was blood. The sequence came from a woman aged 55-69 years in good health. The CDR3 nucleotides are TGCAGTGCAAGGACTAGCGGCGCAGTTTTATACAATGAGCAGTTCTTC. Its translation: CSARTSGAVLYNEQFF.